These 25 T cell receptor beta chains came from one sample sequenced in a study of regulatory dendritic cells for organ transplantation. TCRdb's table, derived via immunoSEQ multiplex PCR, lists solely in-frame clones and lacks some. The sample carries around 30,000 clones, around 84% recorded once. Specimen: naive CD4+ T cells from blood. Subset indicated: CD45RA+ naive T cells. These receptors were obtained from a human donor in good health.

This clone showed up just a few times. The rearrangement links TRBV7-9 to TRBJ1-3; TRBD1 aligns across 8 bases. Germline CDR1 SEHNR, CDR2 FQNEAQ (reference sequence). The CDR3 loop spans 14 amino acids. V lost 0 bases, J lost 8 bases, and 3 bases stayed unmatched. The chain's CDR3 is CASSLADRAHTIYF. As DNA, the CDR3 is TGTGCCAGCAGCTTAGCGGACAGGGCTCACACCATATATTTT.

V usage is TRBV19 and J usage is TRBJ1-2; tentative D call: TRBD1 (5 bases). Germline CDR1 LNHDA, CDR2 SQIVND (reference sequence). V lost 7 bases and J 4 bases, leaving 16 bases between the germline ends. This CDR3 has 14 amino acids. The CDR3 bases are TGTGCCAGTAAACCCCACCGGGGGACCTATGGCTACACCTTC. Its translation: CASKPHRGTYGYTF. The full variable domain, in which reference TRBV19 and TRBJ1-2 provide the parts outside the CDR3, is DGGITQSPKYLFRKEGQNVTLSCEQNLNHDAMYWYRQDPGQGLRLIYYSQIVNDFQKGDIAEGYSVSREKKESFPLTVTSAQKNPTAFYLCASKPHRGTYGYTFGSGTRLTVV.

This clone has more than one count but fewer than ten. This chain connects TRBV27 to TRBJ1-2; TRBD1 is a possible D gene (5 bases). The CDR3 runs 15 residues. Trimming removed 6 bases at V and 5 bases at J, with 19 bases between. From germline, CDR1 is MNHEY and CDR2 SMNVEV (reference sequence). CDR3 coding DNA: TGTGCCAGCAGGCCAGGGTTGGCAGGGAATTATGGCTACACCTTC. This sequence encodes CASRPGLAGNYGYTF.

The gene calls are TRBV5-4 and TRBJ2-7; 9 nucleotides match TRBD2. The CDR3 spans 16 residues. In germline, CDR1 is SGHNT, CDR2 YYREEE (reference sequence). J was trimmed by 4 bases and V by 0 bases; bases with no gene match: 8. In DNA, the CDR3 is TGTGCCAGCAGCTTGGCCGGGGCTAGCGGGGCGTACGAGCAGTACTTC. It is translated as CASSLAGASGAYEQYF.

The chain joins TRBV19 to TRBJ1-2; possibly TRBD1 for D (5 bases). V lost 4 bases and J lost 5, with 17 bases in between. CDR1 LNHDA and CDR2 SQIVND come from the germline V gene (reference sequence). The CDR3 totals 15 residues. CDR3 nucleotides: TGTGCCAGTAGTAATGGGGACTTAAGGGTATATGGCTACACCTTC. Its translation: CASSNGDLRVYGYTF.

The sample holds a few counts of this clone. The rearrangement links TRBV19 to TRBJ1-1, with no clear D. CDR3 length: 14 residues. Germline V lookup: CDR1 LNHDA, CDR2 SQIVND (reference sequence). V lost 3 bases and J lost 1, with 9 bases in between. CDR3 in amino acids: CASSIVLQNTEAFF. The CDR3 region has the DNA TGTGCCAGTAGTATTGTACTACAGAACACTGAAGCTTTCTTT.

This clone appeared once. The DNA for the CDR3 is TGTGCCAGCAGCTTGACTAGCGGGAGAGACAATGAGCAGTTCTTC. Translating it yields CASSLTSGRDNEQFF. The J gene is TRBJ2-1, the V gene TRBV5-4, with 11 bases matching TRBD2. Per the germline V gene, CDR1 is SGHNT and CDR2 is YYREEE (reference sequence). V shed 1 base, J shed 5 bases, and the junction held 2 bases outside the gene matches. CDR3 length: 15 amino acids.

The CDR3 bases are TGTGCCAGCAGTGAATGGCCAGGGAACTATGGCTACACCTTC. It is translated as CASSEWPGNYGYTF. The chain employs TRBV2 and TRBJ1-2; possible D gene TRBD1, 5 bases. The CDR3 loop spans 14 amino acids. The V gene lost 2 bases and the J gene lost 2 bases, with 9 bases spanning the gap. Germline V gene data show CDR1 as SNHLY and CDR2 as FYNNEI.

The rearrangement uses TRBV9 and TRBJ2-7; 7 bases map to TRBD1. The CDR3 consists of 15 residues. V lost 0 bases to trimming and J lost 2 bases; unmatched junction nucleotides: 5. Germline CDR1 SGDLS, CDR2 YYNGEE. The CDR3 is CASSVAPTGTYEQYF. CDR3 sequence (DNA): TGTGCCAGCAGCGTAGCCCCGACAGGGACCTACGAGCAGTACTTC.

CDR3 amino acids: CASSPQGANYGYTF. The CDR3 DNA reads as TGTGCCAGCAGCCCCCAGGGGGCTAACTATGGCTACACCTTC. The chain recombines TRBV7-2 with TRBJ1-2; 7 bases align to TRBD1. Germline V gives CDR1 SGHTA, CDR2 FQGNSA. V shed 5 bases and J 0 bases; nucleotides not matched to a gene: 3. The CDR3 totals 14 residues. Based on the CDR3 plus reference TRBV7-2 and TRBJ1-2, the full variable domain is GAGVSQSPSNKVTEKGKDVELRCDPISGHTALYWYRQSLGQGLEFLIYFQGNSAPDKSGLPSDRFSAERTGGSVSTLTIQRTQQEDSAVYLCASSPQGANYGYTFGSGTRLTVV.

The V call is TRBV11-1, the J call TRBJ2-1; 7 bases fit TRBD1. This CDR3 is built from 12 residues. V was pared by 4 bases and J by 7 bases, with 1 base of the junction left unmatched. Germline CDR1 is SGHAT and CDR2 is FQDESV (reference sequence). The CDR3 region is CASSSDRNEQFF. The CDR3 DNA follows: TGTGCCAGCAGCTCGGACAGGAATGAGCAGTTCTTC.

The rearrangement uses TRBV27 and TRBJ1-2; TRBD1 matches at 8 bases. The germline V gene has CDR1 MNHEY and CDR2 SMNVEV (reference sequence). V gave up 5 bases and J gave up 6 bases; unmatched junction bases: 5. This CDR3 is 13 amino acids long. The chain's CDR3 is CASSPRDRNGYTF. The CDR3 nucleotides are TGTGCCAGCAGTCCCCGGGACAGGAATGGCTACACCTTC.

This clone has just a few counts. The chain is built from TRBV27 and TRBJ1-5, with D possibly being TRBD1 (6 bases). The length of the CDR3 is 18 residues. Trimming cost V 5 bases and J 0 bases, with 20 bases left between them. Germline loops: CDR1 MNHEY, CDR2 SMNVEV (reference sequence). The CDR3 region has the DNA TGTGCCAGCAGTCCACAGGGCCACTTTTGGGATAGCAATCAGCCCCAGCATTTT. Protein product: CASSPQGHFWDSNQPQHF.

V gene TRBV18 combines with J gene TRBJ1-4, with 9 bases that match TRBD1. The V and J ends lost 4 bases and 3 bases, in that order; junction bases with no gene match: 3. CDR1 and CDR2 (germline): KGHSH, LQKENI. CDR3 length: 15 residues. Here the CDR3 reads CASSRQGVSNEKLFF. The CDR3, as DNA: TGTGCCAGCTCACGACAGGGGGTCTCTAATGAAAAACTGTTTTTT. Together with reference TRBV18 and TRBJ1-4, the CDR3 gives the full variable domain: NAGVMQNPRHLVRRRGQEARLRCSPMKGHSHVYWYRQLPEEGLKFMVYLQKENIIDESGMPKERFSAEFPKEGPSILRIQQVVRGDSAAYFCASSRQGVSNEKLFFGSGTQLSVL.

The V and J genes are TRBV5-4 and TRBJ1-1, with TRBD1 as a possible D gene (5 bases). The V end was cut by 3 bases, the J end by 2 bases, with 14 bases between. This CDR3 contains 15 residues. CDR1 is SGHNT, CDR2 YYREEE, per germline (reference sequence). The CDR3 reads CASSSWLGTNTEAFF. The CDR3 region has the DNA TGTGCCAGCAGCTCCTGGCTAGGGACTAACACTGAAGCTTTCTTT.

The genes are TRBV2 and TRBJ1-6; 8 nucleotides match TRBD1. CDR1 is SNHLY and CDR2 is FYNNEI in the germline V gene. Trimming took 6 bases from V and 7 from J; bases not matched to a gene: 5. The length of the CDR3 is 14 residues. The CDR3 nucleotides read TGTGCCAGCAGGTCGACAGGGGCGAATTCACCCCTCCACTTT. Translated: CASRSTGANSPLHF.

This sequence joins TRBV6-6 and TRBJ1-4; D might be TRBD1 (5 bases). The CDR3 has 14 amino acids. CDR1 MNHNY and CDR2 SVGAGI come from the germline V gene (reference sequence). Trimming took 4 bases from V and 5 from J, leaving 11 bases between them. CDR3 sequence: CASSWGRGNEKLFF. CDR3 nucleotide sequence: TGTGCCAGCAGTTGGGGACGGGGGAATGAAAAACTGTTTTTT.

Details on this clone: At one boundary the junction diverges from the germline segment, which might be a read error. The chain links TRBV6-5 to TRBJ2-7, with 7 bases fitting TRBD1. Germline loops: CDR1 MNHEY, CDR2 SVGAGI. The CDR3 totals 14 residues. This chain's CDR3 is CAISGGQRDYEQYF. The DNA of the CDR3 is TGTGCCATCAGTGGGGGACAGAGGGACTACGAGCAGTACTTC.

This chain joins TRBV6-5 and TRBJ2-7; TRBD1 agrees at 8 bases. CDR1 MNHEY and CDR2 SVGAGI come from the germline V gene. V lost 6 bases to trimming and J lost 3 bases; unmatched junction nucleotides: 4. CDR3 length equals 13 residues. As DNA, the CDR3 is TGTGCCAGCAGAGCGACAGGGGACTACGAGCAGTACTTC. Protein product: CASRATGDYEQYF.

The rearrangement links TRBV4-2 to TRBJ1-2; no firm D call. This CDR3 has 14 residues. Germline values: CDR1 LGHNA, CDR2 YNFKEQ. Trimming stripped 0 bases from V and 7 bases from J, with 12 bases between. In DNA form, the CDR3 reads TGTGCCAGCAGCCAAGATTCAGGATTCGGTGGCTACACCTTC. Translation gives CASSQDSGFGGYTF.

J is TRBJ2-5 and V is TRBV19, with D unclear. This CDR3 contains 12 residues. The germline V and J ends were trimmed by 5 bases and 1 base, with 5 bases remaining between them. The V gene's germline CDR1 is LNHDA and CDR2 SQIVND (reference sequence). CDR3 bases: TGTGCCAGTAGTCCCAGCCAAGAGACCCAGTACTTC. It yields the protein CASSPSQETQYF.

This chain links TRBV7-9 with TRBJ1-5; tentatively, D is TRBD1 (5 bases). The V gene lost 3 bases and the J gene lost 7 bases, with 10 bases spanning the gap. CDR3 size: 13 residues. Germline V gene sequence: CDR1 SEHNR, CDR2 FQNEAQ (reference sequence). The CDR3 reads CASSFQGNQPQHF. The CDR3 region has the DNA TGTGCCAGCAGCTTCCAGGGAAACCAGCCCCAGCATTTT.

The chain has TRBV27 and TRBJ1-4; TRBD1 matches at 11 bases. Trimming removed 7 bases from V and 2 bases from J; junction bases left unmatched: 6. Germline V gene lookup returns CDR1 MNHEY and CDR2 SMNVEV (reference sequence). CDR3 size: 16 residues. This CDR3 is CASKPGQGATNEKLFF. The CDR3 nucleotides are TGTGCCAGCAAGCCAGGACAGGGGGCCACTAATGAAAAACTGTTTTTT.

This clone was seen just once. This chain uses TRBV7-8 with TRBJ1-1; a possible D gene is TRBD1 (5 bases). Germline V lookup: CDR1 SGHVS, CDR2 FQNEAQ. V lost 1 base and J lost 0, with 6 bases in between. The CDR3 runs 14 residues. The CDR3, as DNA: TGTGCCAGCAGCTTAGGGACACTGAACACTGAAGCTTTCTTT. Amino acid sequence: CASSLGTLNTEAFF.

This chain joins TRBV27 and TRBJ2-3; D might be TRBD1 (6 bases). The CDR3 runs to 16 residues. V was clipped by 4 bases and J by 8 bases, with 22 bases between them. CDR1 is MNHEY, CDR2 SMNVEV, per germline (reference sequence). This chain's CDR3 is CASSSYSLSTGSTQYF. For the CDR3, the DNA is TGTGCCAGCAGTTCATATTCCCTGTCGACAGGCTCTACGCAGTATTTT.